This T cell receptor (beta chain) was found in a study of T-cell memory formation after mild COVID-19. V lost 0 bases and J 1 base, leaving 6 bases between the germline ends. Germline V gene data show CDR1 as MGHRA and CDR2 as YSYEKL. The CDR3 is 15 residues long. This clonotype was picked up a small number of times. TCRdb re-called the 5' RACE reads through MiXCR, storing one row per CDR3 protein. The table lists about 430,000 distinct CDR3 sequences, 20% to 25% of them singletons. This receptor was identified in an adult woman who had mild COVID-19 (a few samples of this study predate the infection). Cell type and time point are not known. The sample consisted of PBMCs or a T cell subset sorted from them (not recorded which). The rearrangement joins TRBV4-1 to TRBJ2-2; D could derive from TRBD1 or TRBD2 (5 bases each). The chain's CDR3 is CASSQDGGNTGELFF. In DNA, the CDR3 is TGCGCCAGCAGCCAAGATGGGGGGAACACCGGGGAGCTGTTTTTT.